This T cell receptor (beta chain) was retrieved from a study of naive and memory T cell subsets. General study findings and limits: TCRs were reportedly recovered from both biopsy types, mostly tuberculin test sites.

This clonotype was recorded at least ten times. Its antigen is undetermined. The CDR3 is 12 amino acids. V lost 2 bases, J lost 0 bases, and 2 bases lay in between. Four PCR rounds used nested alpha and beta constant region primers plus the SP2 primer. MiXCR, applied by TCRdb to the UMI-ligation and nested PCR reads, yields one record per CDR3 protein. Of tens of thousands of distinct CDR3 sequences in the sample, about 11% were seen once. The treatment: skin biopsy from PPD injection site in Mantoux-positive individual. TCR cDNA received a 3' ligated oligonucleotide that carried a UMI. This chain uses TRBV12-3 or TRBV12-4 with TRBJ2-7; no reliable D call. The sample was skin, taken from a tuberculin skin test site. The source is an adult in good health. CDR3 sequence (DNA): TGTGCCAGCAGTTTACACTCCTACGAGCAGTACTTC. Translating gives CASSLHSYEQYF.